What follows are 14 T cell receptor beta chains derived from one specimen sequenced in a study of glioma-infiltrating T cells after dendritic cell vaccination. Time point indicated: after dendritic cell vaccination, including at tumor progression/relapse. Here immunoSEQ multiplex PCR was the method, and the copy in TCRdb shows in-frame clones only, minus some. The table shows 20,000 to 30,000 clones, with 85% to 90% occurring only once. The input for sequencing was blood, taken after dendritic cell vaccination. Every receptor here comes from a human donor with glioblastoma.

This clone was found once. The chain recombines TRBV6-5 with TRBJ2-7; weak D call: TRBD1 (6 bases). From germline, CDR1 is MNHEY and CDR2 SVGAGI. The CDR3 is 13 amino acids. V was cut by 6 bases and J by 2 bases, with 11 bases left in between. CDR3 sequence: CASRPRDTYEQYF. The CDR3 DNA is TGTGCCAGCAGACCCCGGGACACCTACGAGCAGTACTTC.

V is TRBV16 and J is TRBJ2-7, with D possibly matching TRBD1 (5 bases). V was clipped by 4 bases and J by 4 bases, with 14 bases between them. The CDR3 spans 14 residues. The V gene's germline CDR1 is KGHSY and CDR2 FQNENV. CDR3 sequence: CASSRNRLTYEQYF. CDR3 DNA sequence: TGTGCCAGCAGCCGCAACAGGTTAACGTACGAGCAGTACTTC. Filled out from reference TRBV16 and TRBJ2-7, the complete variable domain reads GEEVAQTPKHLVRGEGQKAKLYCAPIKGHSYVFWYQQVLKNEFKFLISFQNENVFDETGMPKERFSAKCLPNSPCSLEIQATKLEDSAVYFCASSRNRLTYEQYFGPGTRLTVT.

This rearrangement joins TRBV7-2 to TRBJ2-5, with D maybe TRBD2 (6 bases). The CDR3 length is 13 residues. Germline V gene lookup returns CDR1 SGHTA and CDR2 FQGNSA. V lost 3 bases, J lost 4 bases, and 9 bases lay in between. CDR3 residues: CASSLGEVETQYF. In nucleotides, the CDR3 is TGTGCCAGCAGCTTGGGGGAGGTAGAGACCCAGTACTTC.

Remarks on this clone: This sample includes further DNA sequences coding for the same CDR3. The chain joins TRBV7-6 to TRBJ1-6, with D maybe TRBD1 (6 bases). The CDR3 is 15 amino acids. Germline CDR1 SGHVS, CDR2 FNYEAQ. V was shortened by 4 bases and J by 5 bases, with 12 bases between the two germline ends. CDR3 amino acids: CASSYQQGHNSPLHF. The CDR3 DNA is TGTGCCAGCAGCTACCAACAGGGTCATAATTCACCCCTCCACTTT.

The rearrangement links TRBV6-6 to TRBJ2-7; a possible D gene is TRBD1 (6 bases). Per germline, CDR1 MNHNY and CDR2 SVGAGI (reference sequence). V gave up 4 bases and J gave up 0 bases, with 7 bases separating them. The CDR3 is made up of 13 amino acids. The CDR3 loop is CASSSQGSYEQYF. The CDR3 bases are TGTGCCAGCAGTTCACAGGGCTCCTACGAGCAGTACTTC.

The chain joins TRBV27 to TRBJ2-1; 11 positions agree with TRBD2. CDR1 MNHEY and CDR2 SMNVEV come from the germline V gene (reference sequence). The CDR3 covers 15 residues. The trim removed 8 bases at V and 4 bases at J, leaving 7 bases unmatched. As DNA, the CDR3 is TGTGCCAGCGGTAATAGCGGGGGGGCTTACAATGAGCAGTTCTTC. This translates into CASGNSGGAYNEQFF.

The chain uses TRBV27 and TRBJ2-1; 7 nucleotides match TRBD1. In germline, CDR1 is MNHEY, CDR2 SMNVEV (reference sequence). V was clipped by 5 bases and J by 5 bases; unmatched bases: 18. There are 18 residues in the CDR3. CDR3 amino acids: CASSPGFGRGTVDNEQFF. The CDR3 DNA reads as TGTGCCAGCAGTCCTGGTTTTGGCCGTGGGACAGTCGACAATGAGCAGTTCTTC.

The CDR3 DNA follows: TGTGCCAGCAGCCCCTCGGGGGGATCTGGAAACACCATATATTTT. This translates into CASSPSGGSGNTIYF. The genes are TRBV7-8 and TRBJ1-3; D is possibly TRBD1 (5 bases). Germline CDR1 SGHVS, CDR2 FQNEAQ. Between the trimmed V and J ends, which lost 5 bases and 1 base, there was a span of 12 bases. The CDR3 has 15 residues.

This clone was seen only once. The J gene is TRBJ2-5, the V gene TRBV18; 11 bases map to TRBD2. Germline-derived CDR1 and CDR2 are KGHSH and LQKENI. With 3 bases clipped from V and 1 base from J, the junction kept 4 bases outside the gene matches. The CDR3 contains 16 residues. CDR3 loop: CASSPIAGGSQETQYF. Here the CDR3 DNA reads TGTGCCAGCTCACCTATAGCGGGGGGGTCCCAAGAGACCCAGTACTTC.

This clone appeared a single time. V is TRBV6-6 and J is TRBJ2-1; D is ambiguous. V was pared by 5 bases and J by 1 base, with 3 bases between. Per germline, CDR1 MNHNY and CDR2 SVGAGI (reference sequence). CDR3 length: 12 residues. Written as DNA, the CDR3 is TGTGCCAGCAGTCAGTCCTACAATGAGCAGTTCTTC. Residues: CASSQSYNEQFF.

The chain has TRBV5-1 and TRBJ2-5, with D possibly being TRBD1 (6 bases). The CDR3 sequence is 15 residues long. V was cut by 4 bases and J by 0 bases, with 13 bases left in between. Germline CDR1 is SGHRS and CDR2 is YFSETQ. The CDR3 DNA reads as TGCGCCAGCAGCCCGAGACAGGAATACCAAGAGACCCAGTACTTC. It encodes CASSPRQEYQETQYF.

V and J are TRBV19 and TRBJ1-1, with D possibly TRBD1 on 6 matching bases. The CDR3 length is 13 residues. Germline V gene sequence: CDR1 LNHDA, CDR2 SQIVND (reference sequence). The V and J ends lost 8 bases and 4 bases respectively, with 14 bases between them. This CDR3 is CASRGQRGTEAFF. CDR3 bases: TGTGCCAGTCGCGGACAGCGTGGCACTGAAGCTTTCTTT.

The CDR3 region has the DNA TGTGCCAGCAGTTTTAACAGGGGGCAAGAAAAACTGTTTTTT. This sequence encodes CASSFNRGQEKLFF. The rearrangement uses TRBV27 and TRBJ1-4, with TRBD1 matching 9 bases. From germline, CDR1 is MNHEY and CDR2 SMNVEV (reference sequence). The CDR3 contains 14 residues. With 3 bases clipped from V and 8 bases from J, the junction kept 4 bases outside the gene matches.

The chain has TRBV7-2 and TRBJ2-1; 13 bases line up with TRBD2. The CDR3 contains 14 residues. Germline CDR1 is SGHTA and CDR2 is FQGNSA. V lost 1 base to trimming and J lost 15 bases; unmatched junction nucleotides: 6. The CDR3 bases are TGTGCCAGCAGCTTAGGGACTAGCGGGGGCCGCTGGTTCTTC. It encodes CASSLGTSGGRWFF.